Here is one TCR beta chain with its context. The antigen remains undetermined. These data are taken from a study of pediatric ulcerative colitis. The wider study: Disease was pancolitis in fewer than ten and left-sided in two, histology-confirmed.

One to two pinch biopsies were taken from the rectum during colonoscopy. The V gene lost 4 bases and the J gene lost 1 base, with 17 bases spanning the gap. The CDR3 has 18 amino acids. Germline CDR1 is KGHSH and CDR2 is LQKENI. Notes on the study in general: Repertoires came from total lymphocyte DNA, not specific subsets.

TCRdb's table, derived via immunoSEQ multiplex PCR, lists solely in-frame clones and lacks some. The repertoire holds roughly 45,000 clones, with 60% to 85% as singletons. Material: gut tissue. The clonotype comes from a girl between 10 and 17 years old with moderate ulcerative colitis. V usage is TRBV18 and J usage is TRBJ2-6; D is possibly TRBD2 (6 bases). The CDR3 DNA is TGTGCCAGCTCACGCGTAAGGGACTTTAAGTCTGGGGCCAACGTCCTGACTTTC. Translating it yields CASSRVRDFKSGANVLTF.